These T cell receptor beta chains were read from a single sample in a study of T cells in Graves' hyperthyroidism and ophthalmopathy. TCRdb re-called the multiplex PCR reads with MiXCR, one entry per CDR3 protein. This sample has more than 300,000 distinct CDR3 sequences; 18% occur once, and the top ten carry around two fifths. Material for sequencing was blood. These receptors were collected from a man between 18 and 35 years old with Graves' ophthalmopathy. The CDR3 runs from the conserved cysteine through the conserved F or W. A D gene is named only where the DNA matches it firmly. Size tells how often a clone was seen (once, few, many) or the class of an expanded clone, and some rows leave it out.

cdr3_nt	cdr3_aa	j_call	d_call	clone_size	v_call
TGTGCCAGCAGCCCCCACGGGACCCTCCAAGAGACCCAGTACTTC	CASSPHGTLQETQYF	TRBJ2-5	NA	many	TRBV9
TGCGCCAGCAGTGCTGGGGACACAGATACGCAGTATTTT	CASSAGDTDTQYF	TRBJ2-3	NA	many	TRBV10-1
TGTGCCAGCAGCTTAGCGTCCCTGCAAGAGACCCAGTACTTC	CASSLASLQETQYF	TRBJ2-5	NA	NA	TRBV7-9
TGCGCCAGCAGCTTGGCTCAGGGAGGCGGCGGGGAGCTGTTTTTT	CASSLAQGGGGELFF	TRBJ2-2	NA	many	TRBV5-1
TGCAGTCCAAGAGGACTAGCGGGGGACAATGAGCAGTTCTTC	CSPRGLAGDNEQFF	TRBJ2-1	TRBD2	NA	TRBV20-1
TGCGCCAGCAGTCAAGACCCAGGGGGCTTAACCTATAGCAATCAGCCCCAGCATTTT	CASSQDPGGLTYSNQPQHF	TRBJ1-5	TRBD1	NA	TRBV4-1
TGTGCCAGCAGCCCCGGAAGGGCTTTCACAGATACGCAGTATTTT	CASSPGRAFTDTQYF	TRBJ2-3	NA	NA	TRBV6-2/TRBV6-3
TGTGCCAGCAGCCCTGAGATGGGAGCGTCCGGCTACACCTTC	CASSPEMGASGYTF	TRBJ1-2	NA	many	TRBV3-1
TGTGCCAGCAACACATTGACGGGGGTAAATTCACCCCTCCACTTT	CASNTLTGVNSPLHF	TRBJ1-6	NA	many	TRBV28
TGTGCCAGCAGTGACGCTGGGACAGGGGGGCAGGGTGAGCAGTTCTTC	CASSDAGTGGQGEQFF	TRBJ2-1	TRBD1	few	TRBV6-1
TGTGCCAGCAGCCCCTCCCGGAATCCTGACGAGCAGTACTTC	CASSPSRNPDEQYF	TRBJ2-7	NA	many	TRBV28
TGTGCCAGCAGACCCCGCGGGGGCGCGAGAGATACGCAGTATTTT	CASRPRGGARDTQYF	TRBJ2-3	NA	many	TRBV11-2
TGTGCCAGCAGCGCCTACGGGACGGAAAGCTCCTACGAGCAGTACTTC	CASSAYGTESSYEQYF	TRBJ2-7	NA	many	TRBV5-5
TGTGCCAGCAGCCGTCCCCATAGCTCCTACAATGAGCAGTTCTTC	CASSRPHSSYNEQFF	TRBJ2-1	NA	many	TRBV3-1
TGTGCCAGCAGTGACGGGACAGCCATGTATTCACCCCTCCACTTT	CASSDGTAMYSPLHF	TRBJ1-6	TRBD1	NA	TRBV2
TGCGCCAGCAGCTTGGGGGGGGGCCTTGGTGAGCAGTTCTTC	CASSLGGGLGEQFF	TRBJ2-1	NA	many	TRBV5-1
TGTGCCAGCAGCCCGAGGGATCCCAATGAGCAGTTCTTC	CASSPRDPNEQFF	TRBJ2-1	NA	many	TRBV7-6
TGCGCCAGCAGCCAAGCCGAAGGGGAGCTGTTTTTT	CASSQAEGELFF	TRBJ2-2	NA	NA	TRBV4-1
TGTGCCAGCAGTTACCAGGGTATAAGAGGCGAGCAGTACTTC	CASSYQGIRGEQYF	TRBJ2-7	NA	many	TRBV28
TGTGCCAGCAGCTCAGGGCCAGGTTATCAGCCCCAGCATTTT	CASSSGPGYQPQHF	TRBJ1-5	NA	NA	TRBV28
TGTGCCAGCAGCCTCGGGACAGGGAGCACCGGGGAGCTGTTTTTT	CASSLGTGSTGELFF	TRBJ2-2	TRBD1	many	TRBV7-9
TGTGCCAGTAGGGACCAGGGGTATGGAGGCACTGAAGCTTTCTTT	CASRDQGYGGTEAFF	TRBJ1-1	NA	few	TRBV19
TGCAGCGTTGCCTTCAACTCCTACGAGCAGTACTTC	CSVAFNSYEQYF	TRBJ2-7	NA	many	TRBV29-1
TGTGCCAGCAGCCCAATTGGGGGCGGCAGAGCCGACGAGCAGTACTTC	CASSPIGGGRADEQYF	TRBJ2-7	NA	many	TRBV7-6
TGCAGTGCTAGACCCCCCAGGGGGGTAGACACTGAAGCTTTCTTT	CSARPPRGVDTEAFF	TRBJ1-1	TRBD1	many	TRBV20-1
TGTGCCAGCAGTTCCGGGACAGGGAGGGAAAAACTGTTTTTT	CASSSGTGREKLFF	TRBJ1-4	TRBD1	many	TRBV28
TGTGCCAGCAGGGACAGGGGGAATTCACCCCTCCACTTT	CASRDRGNSPLHF	TRBJ1-6	TRBD1	many	TRBV2
TGTGCCAGCAGTGGGCTAGCGGGGGGCCACGAGGACCCCTACAATGAGCAGTTCTTC	CASSGLAGGHEDPYNEQFF	TRBJ2-1	TRBD2	few	TRBV12-3/TRBV12-4